The 26 T cell receptor beta chains below all came from one sample that was sequenced in a study of cytomegalovirus exposure and HLA in healthy donors. The PCR made use of 60 Vbeta and 13 Jbeta primers. Measured with immunoSEQ multiplex PCR; TCRdb has only the in-frame clones, and not every one. The sample features more than 110,000 clones, with roughly 2.6% in its top ten. Sample: PBMCs. These receptor sequences come from a man aged 35-49 years in good health and CMV-seronegative.

This chain joins TRBV9 and TRBJ2-3; D may be TRBD2 (6 bases). The germline V gene encodes CDR1 SGDLS and CDR2 YYNGEE. Trimming stripped 0 bases from V and 11 bases from J, with 16 bases between. The CDR3 length is 14 residues. The CDR3 sequence: CASSVGAGGYEQYF. As DNA, the CDR3 is TGTGCCAGCAGCGTAGGAGCGGGCGGTTATGAGCAGTATTTT.

The chain links TRBV2 to TRBJ1-1; 7 bases are shared with TRBD1. The CDR3 is made up of 13 amino acids. Unmatched junction bases numbered 4, after V lost 8 bases and J lost 1 base. The germline V gene encodes CDR1 SNHLY and CDR2 FYNNEI. The CDR3 region has the DNA TGTGCCAGCCAAGGGGGCGAGAACACTGAAGCTTTCTTT. Its translation is CASQGGENTEAFF.

The gene calls are TRBV7-8 and TRBJ2-3; 10 bases agree with TRBD1. The V and J ends lost 4 bases and 5 bases, in that order; junction bases with no gene match: 6. CDR3 size: 15 residues. Germline CDR1 and CDR2: SGHVS and FQNEAQ. DNA for the CDR3: TGTGCCAGCAGCTCCGACAGGGGGCTAGTAGATACGCAGTATTTT. This encodes CASSSDRGLVDTQYF.

The chain combines TRBV2 with TRBJ1-5, with D perhaps matching TRBD1 (6 bases). This CDR3 comprises 14 residues. The V gene's germline CDR1 is SNHLY and CDR2 FYNNEI. V lost 6 bases and J 0 bases, leaving 9 bases between the germline ends. CDR3 coding DNA: TGTGCCAGCAGGGGACATACTAGCAATCAGCCCCAGCATTTT. Residues: CASRGHTSNQPQHF.

In nucleotides, the CDR3 is TGTGCCAGCAGTCCTCCCGGGACAGGGTTACTCGAGCAGTACTTC. This sequence encodes CASSPPGTGLLEQYF. V gene TRBV27 combines with J gene TRBJ2-7, with TRBD1 identical over 9 bases. CDR1 is MNHEY, CDR2 SMNVEV, per germline (reference sequence). J was trimmed by 6 bases and V by 5 bases; bases with no gene match: 11. This CDR3 is built from 15 residues.

The chain uses TRBV11-2 and TRBJ2-7; D unresolved. The V gene's germline CDR1 is SGHAT and CDR2 FQNNGV. This CDR3 contains 18 residues. Trimming removed 5 bases at V and 0 bases at J, with 23 bases between. The CDR3 region is CASSLTPADTASSYEQYF. DNA of the CDR3: TGTGCCAGCAGCCTCACCCCAGCCGACACTGCGAGCTCCTACGAGCAGTACTTC.

The V gene is TRBV27, the J gene TRBJ1-2; D ambiguous. Trimming pared 6 bases from V and 6 bases from J, leaving 14 bases between. This CDR3 has 13 amino acids. CDR1 is MNHEY and CDR2 is SMNVEV in the germline V gene (reference sequence). CDR3 loop: CASRTLPGHGYTF. CDR3 nucleotide sequence: TGTGCCAGCAGGACCCTCCCAGGTCATGGCTACACCTTC.

The rearrangement joins TRBV28 to TRBJ2-3, with 7 bases aligning to TRBD2. The length of the CDR3 is 16 residues. V lost 1 base, J lost 6 bases, and 10 bases stayed unmatched. Germline V gene data show CDR1 as MDHEN and CDR2 as SYDVKM. CDR3 loop: CASSLSSRGERDTQYF. The CDR3 bases are TGTGCCAGCAGTTTATCCTCCCGGGGGGAGCGTGATACGCAGTATTTT.

J is TRBJ1-5 and V is TRBV27, with 8 bases fitting TRBD1. Trimming at V came to 5 bases and at J to 2 bases, leaving 8 bases not matched to a gene. CDR1 MNHEY and CDR2 SMNVEV come from the germline V gene (reference sequence). The CDR3 extends over 16 amino acids. CDR3 protein: CASSPLDRAGNQPQHF. The CDR3 DNA follows: TGTGCCAGCAGTCCATTGGACAGGGCAGGCAATCAGCCCCAGCATTTT.

The J gene is TRBJ2-2, the V gene TRBV4-1; the match to TRBD1 covers 9 bases. The CDR3 length is 16 residues. Per the germline V gene, CDR1 is MGHRA and CDR2 is YSYEKL. The V segment lost 5 bases and the J segment 5 bases; nucleotides outside the gene matches: 9. The CDR3 spells CASSTGQGKGTGELFF. The CDR3, as DNA: TGCGCCAGCAGCACGGGACAGGGAAAGGGGACCGGGGAGCTGTTTTTT.

V and J are TRBV5-5 and TRBJ2-1; 10 bases line up with TRBD2. This CDR3 comprises 15 residues. Germline values: CDR1 SGHKS, CDR2 YYEKEE (reference sequence). Unmatched junction bases numbered 3, after V lost 1 base and J lost 5 bases. The CDR3 sequence: CASSLSLAGDNEQFF. The CDR3 DNA follows: TGTGCCAGCAGCTTGTCGCTAGCGGGGGACAATGAGCAGTTCTTC.

The chain carries TRBV6-6 and TRBJ1-2, with 8 positions matching TRBD1. The germline gives CDR1 MNHNY, CDR2 SVGAGI (reference sequence). The CDR3 runs 15 residues. V dropped 0 bases and J dropped 2; count of bases not matched to a gene: 2. The DNA for the CDR3 is TGTGCCAGCAGTTACTCGGACAGGGCGAACTATGGCTACACCTTC. It encodes CASSYSDRANYGYTF.

The chain carries TRBV29-1 and TRBJ1-1, with 8 nucleotides matching TRBD1. V gave up 0 bases and J gave up 3 bases; unmatched junction bases: 3. This CDR3 region has 14 residues. In germline, CDR1 is SQVTM, CDR2 ANQGSEA. The DNA of the CDR3 is TGCAGCGTTGAAGAGGACAGGGCCGACACTGAAGCTTTCTTT. It specifies CSVEEDRADTEAFF.

V usage is TRBV5-1 and J usage is TRBJ2-7; 11 nucleotides align to TRBD2. With 4 bases clipped from V and 3 bases from J, the junction kept 6 bases outside the gene matches. The germline gives CDR1 SGHRS, CDR2 YFSETQ. This CDR3 comprises 15 residues. The CDR3 region has the DNA TGCGCCAGCAGCCCAGGGACTAGCGGCCTCTACGAGCAGTACTTC. Translated, it gives CASSPGTSGLYEQYF.

This chain uses TRBV7-2 with TRBJ1-2; TRBD1 might be the D (5 bases). CDR1 is SGHTA and CDR2 is FQGNSA in the germline V gene. V was cut by 1 base and J by 0 bases, with 15 bases left in between. This CDR3 has 17 residues. The CDR3 DNA reads as TGTGCCAGCAGCTTAGTGGGGCCGGGAGGAACTAACTATGGCTACACCTTC. It encodes CASSLVGPGGTNYGYTF. The variable domain in full, completed from reference TRBV7-2 and TRBJ1-2, reads GAGVSQSPSNKVTEKGKDVELRCDPISGHTALYWYRQSLGQGLEFLIYFQGNSAPDKSGLPSDRFSAERTGGSVSTLTIQRTQQEDSAVYLCASSLVGPGGTNYGYTFGSGTRLTVV.

This rearrangement joins TRBV6-5 to TRBJ1-1, with D unclear. Per germline, CDR1 MNHEY and CDR2 SVGAGI. CDR3 size: 13 residues. V shed 3 bases and J shed 2 bases, with 7 bases lying between them. The CDR3 protein is CASSYPGNTEAFF. The CDR3 bases are TGTGCCAGCAGTTATCCGGGAAACACTGAAGCTTTCTTT.

The chain joins TRBV11-1 to TRBJ2-2; the D gene is possibly TRBD1 (6 bases). This CDR3 is built from 15 residues. The V end lost 5 bases, the J end lost 4 bases, and 14 bases lay between the germline ends. Per the germline V gene, CDR1 is SGHAT and CDR2 is FQDESV (reference sequence). DNA for the CDR3: TGTGCCAGCAGCCCAGGGGAACTTTCCACCGGGGAGCTGTTTTTT. It is translated as CASSPGELSTGELFF.

J is TRBJ2-2 and V is TRBV5-4; 9 nucleotides line up with TRBD1. Trimming took 4 bases from V and 2 from J; bases not matched to a gene: 6. The CDR3 sequence is 16 residues long. Germline assignment: CDR1 SGHNT and CDR2 YYREEE (reference sequence). CDR3 loop: CASSGQDRGNTGELFF. In DNA form, the CDR3 reads TGTGCCAGCAGCGGCCAGGACAGGGGCAACACCGGGGAGCTGTTTTTT.

The genes are TRBV25-1 and TRBJ1-2, with D tentatively TRBD1 (6 bases). Trimming removed 1 base from V and 8 bases from J, with 14 bases in between. The CDR3 has 14 residues. Germline CDR1 and CDR2: MGHDK and SYGVNS. The CDR3 sequence is CASSESGGLRGYTF. CDR3 nucleotide sequence: TGTGCCAGCAGTGAATCGGGGGGCCTGAGGGGCTACACCTTC.

This chain links TRBV6-6 with TRBJ2-7; D is ambiguous. This CDR3 has 15 amino acids. V was pared by 0 bases and J by 2 bases, with 11 bases between. CDR1 and CDR2 (germline): MNHNY, SVGAGI (reference sequence). CDR3 amino acids: CASSYSTVSAYEQYF. CDR3 bases: TGTGCCAGCAGTTACTCTACCGTGTCGGCCTACGAGCAGTACTTC.

The chain has TRBV28 and TRBJ2-7; the D is unclear. This CDR3 comprises 16 residues. Per germline, CDR1 MDHEN and CDR2 SYDVKM. Trimming took off 4 bases at V and 0 bases at J, with 16 bases between the two ends. CDR3 loop: CASSSDVLASSYEQYF. DNA of the CDR3: TGTGCCAGCAGTTCGGATGTTCTTGCTAGCTCCTACGAGCAGTACTTC. The full variable domain, its missing parts supplied by reference TRBV28 and TRBJ2-7, is DVKVTQSSRYLVKRTGEKVFLECVQDMDHENMFWYRQDPGLGLRLIYFSYDVKMKEKGDIPEGYSVSREKKERFSLILESASTNQTSMYLCASSSDVLASSYEQYFGPGTRLTVT.

The chain has TRBV9 and TRBJ1-6; D is unresolved. Germline CDR1 and CDR2: SGDLS and YYNGEE. CDR3 length: 14 amino acids. The V end lost 0 bases, the J end lost 6 bases, and 7 bases lay between the germline ends. The CDR3 region is CASSVEQSNSPLHF. CDR3 coding DNA: TGTGCCAGCAGCGTAGAACAGAGTAATTCACCCCTCCACTTT.

The V call is TRBV5-6, the J call TRBJ1-5, with 11 bases matching TRBD1. This CDR3 is 18 amino acids long. The V segment lost 2 bases and the J segment 2 bases; nucleotides outside the gene matches: 9. Germline V lookup: CDR1 SGHDT, CDR2 YYEEEE. The CDR3 sequence: CASSFSRDRGAGNQPQHF. The DNA of the CDR3 is TGTGCCAGCAGCTTTTCCCGGGACAGGGGGGCTGGCAATCAGCCCCAGCATTTT.

The chain carries TRBV6-1 and TRBJ1-5, with 7 bases identical to TRBD1. Trimming removed 0 bases from V and 7 bases from J; junction bases left unmatched: 9. This CDR3 comprises 16 residues. Germline lookup yields CDR1 MNHNS and CDR2 SASEGT. The chain's CDR3 is CASSEAAKGARQPQHF. Here the CDR3 DNA reads TGTGCCAGCAGTGAAGCGGCGAAGGGGGCGCGACAGCCCCAGCATTTT.

The rearrangement uses TRBV7-2 and TRBJ1-2; 7 bases match TRBD1. The CDR3 spans 16 residues. V trimming: 7 bases; J trimming: 0 bases; junction bases outside the gene matches: 11. Germline CDR1 and CDR2: SGHTA and FQGNSA. CDR3 DNA sequence: TGTGCCAGCACTCCTCCAAGACAGGGAACTAACTATGGCTACACCTTC. Its protein product is CASTPPRQGTNYGYTF.

The genes are TRBV29-1 and TRBJ2-7; 10 nucleotides line up with TRBD1. CDR1 SQVTM and CDR2 ANQGSEA come from the germline V gene. There are 12 residues in the CDR3. Germline trimming cut 6 bases from V and 7 bases from J; bases unmatched to any gene: 6. DNA for the CDR3: TGCAGCGTAGGGACAGGGGTGGGGGAGCAGTACTTC. Its translation: CSVGTGVGEQYF.